The following is a T cell receptor beta chain sequence with its context. The specificity of this receptor is unknown. No clone much larger than this one lies a single base away; base qualities are absent. Synthetic TCR analog templates were spiked into each PCR so that absolute template abundance could be estimated from read counts. TCRbeta CDR3 regions were amplified from genomic DNA with bias-controlled V and J gene primers using the immunoSEQ assay. Sequencing of rearranged TCRbeta segments was done at approximately 20X coverage. In the original analysis: Sequencing errors were corrected by clustering and CDR3s were annotated against IMGT to assign V, D and J genes. Downstream analyses used only productive TCRbeta rearrangements and left out out-of-frame or stop-codon sequences. Clonality was computed as one minus Shannon entropy normalized by the log of the number of unique productive sequences. Fisher's exact test with Benjamini-Hochberg correction, using a cutoff of adjusted p below 0.01, was how clones that differed between time points or between blood and tumor were identified. In its TCRdb copy, this immuneACCESS table keeps in-frame sequences only and misses some clones. Where compared with another copy, unresolved V genes explain less than half of these, and the others have no known cause. The D gene and trimming were derived from the DNA, and the V and J assignments and clone size from that table. Present in this sample are about 76,000 clones, 85% to 90% of which were seen just once. In total, the top ten clones hold 4.5% to 5% of the sample.

The CDR3 starts with the cysteine, ends with the phenylalanine, and has 16 residues. Just the 48-base CDR3 DNA is kept, in frame starting at base 1. CDR1 MDHEN and CDR2 SYDVKM are derived from the germline V gene. V is cut back by 5 bases and J by 1 base, with 10 bases in the junction unmatched. The sample's time point label, decoded: pretreatment peripheral blood. The cohort comprised approximately 30 patients with locally advanced or metastatic urothelial carcinoma treated at Memorial Sloan Kettering on a trial protocol. Peripheral blood mononuclear cells were collected pretreatment and during treatment, with between 1 and 8 total time points per patient. The Qiagen DNeasy Blood extraction kit was used to purify genomic DNA from total PBMCs and from tumor samples. PBMCs were collected pretreatment and during treatment and were isolated and stored as previously described. The data are from a study of PD-L1 blockade in urothelial cancer (dated by TCRdb to 2017 to 2019). Turning to the overall study: Every patient began therapy in the mid-2010s and was given atezolizumab 1,200 mg intravenously every 3 weeks. About 90% of the roughly 29 patients were identified as males with urothelial cancer of bladder origin, and a prior smoking history was reported by 18 of 29 patients. An ECOG performance status of 0 or 1 was recorded for the patients, and 0 to 3 prior chemotherapy regimens had been received by the patients. Blood samples were analyzed at 3 weeks after treatment start (second dose) and at 6 weeks after treatment start. A median of approximately 140,000 T cells and 80,000 or so unique TCRs was obtained from blood samples, and a median clonality of roughly 0.08 was observed. An exploratory multi-omic analysis was conducted of the somatic, immune and clinical correlates of response to PD-L1 blockade with atezolizumab in urothelial cancer. TCR sequencing covered pretreatment tumor samples and matched, serially collected peripheral blood taken before and after atezolizumab treatment. Durable clinical benefit was defined as a progression-free survival longer than 6 months, and TCR features were additionally tested against progression-free survival and overall survival. Whole exome sequencing and RNA sequencing of pretreatment tumors were performed alongside TCR sequencing in the same patients. Durable clinical benefit was achieved by nine patients but not by the remaining 20. Pretreatment blood TCR-seq was available for 27 to 30 patients, at least one posttreatment blood collection was obtained for about 24 patients, and tumor TCR-seq was available for about 24 patients. Overall results and qualifications from the work: Greater expansion of tumor-associated TCR clones in peripheral blood 3 weeks after the start of treatment was observed in patients with durable benefit (n of about 21, p = 0.022). Improved progression-free and overall survival was found to be associated with pretreatment peripheral blood TCR clonality below the median. Because of the small sample size (n of about 30) and the many exploratory analyses performed, the results are intended to be regarded as hypothesis-generating.

In this chain, TRBV28 is recombined with TRBJ1-1; TRBD1 fits 7 bases in the junction. The material sequenced was PBMCs, taken around atezolizumab (anti-PD-L1) treatment. This clonotype was obtained from a man between 65 and 80 years old with urothelial cancer. The CDR3 reads as follows: CASSKTGRTRNTEAFF. The nucleotide sequence is TGTGCCAGCAGTAAGACAGGGCGAACAAGGAACACTGAAGCTTTCTTT.